This is a list of T cell receptor beta chains from one sample in a study of T cell repertoires in cytomegalovirus infection. TCRdb fed the reads into MiXCR, producing one record per CDR3 protein. The sample yields 450,000 to 600,000 distinct CDR3 sequences, approximately 10% seen once. The sequenced sample was PBMCs. These receptors were taken from a human donor in good health (CMV status not recorded). Some clones in this sample may be carry-over from other donors' samples. CDR3s include the opening cysteine and the closing phenylalanine or tryptophan. A D gene is named only where the DNA matches it firmly. Clone sizes are given selectively: once, few, many, or a class where the clone is expanded.

j_call cdr3_length v_call clone_size d_call cdr3_aa cdr3_nt
TRBJ2-1 15 TRBV12-3/TRBV12-4 many TRBD2 CASSGLAVSYNEQFF TGTGCCAGCAGCGGACTAGCAGTCTCCTACAATGAGCAGTTCTTC
TRBJ2-1 16 TRBV20-1 many TRBD1 CSALEAGQGIYNEQFF TGCAGTGCGCTTGAGGCGGGACAGGGCATCTACAATGAGCAGTTCTTC
TRBJ2-2 17 TRBV5-8 few TRBD2 CASSLGTSTARSGELFF TGTGCCAGCAGCTTAGGGACTAGCACTGCGAGATCCGGGGAGCTGTTTTTT
TRBJ2-5 16 TRBV7-8 many TRBD2 CASSPRTSGPQETQYF TGTGCCAGCAGCCCCCGGACTAGCGGCCCCCAAGAGACCCAGTACTTC
TRBJ1-1 13 TRBV10-3 many NA CAISESGTAKAFF TGTGCCATCAGTGAGTCAGGAACAGCGAAAGCTTTCTTT
TRBJ1-2 14 TRBV5-4 many TRBD1 CASSFTGGGYGYTF TGTGCCAGCAGCTTTACAGGGGGTGGCTATGGCTACACCTTC
TRBJ2-1 15 TRBV4-1 NA TRBD1 CASSQMGQVYNEQFF TGCGCCAGCAGCCAAATGGGACAGGTGTACAATGAGCAGTTCTTC
TRBJ2-1 12 TRBV5-1 once NA CASSPGLDEQFF TGCGCCAGCAGCCCGGGGTTGGATGAGCAGTTCTTC
TRBJ2-1 13 TRBV12-3/TRBV12-4 many TRBD1 CARTGTGDNEQFF TGTGCCAGAACCGGGACAGGGGACAATGAGCAGTTCTTC
TRBJ2-7 18 TRBV23-1 NA TRBD1 CASPLSWGRDRGPYEQYF TGCGCCAGCCCTCTTTCATGGGGCCGGGACAGGGGGCCCTACGAGCAGTACTTC
TRBJ2-1 15 TRBV7-9 many NA CASSQGLHPYNEQFF TGTGCCAGCAGCCAGGGACTCCATCCCTACAATGAGCAGTTCTTC
TRBJ1-1 16 TRBV7-8 many NA CASSLEGVTLGTEAFF TGTGCCAGCAGTTTAGAGGGGGTGACTCTCGGGACTGAAGCTTTCTTT
TRBJ2-3 15 TRBV7-3 many NA CASSLIGGSTDTQYF TGTGCCAGCAGCTTAATTGGGGGGAGCACAGATACGCAGTATTTT
TRBJ1-1 15 TRBV5-4 NA NA CSSSLEAGADTEAFF TGTTCCAGCAGCTTGGAGGCGGGGGCGGACACTGAAGCTTTCTTT
TRBJ2-1 17 TRBV29-1 few TRBD2 CSVEAPFSPTSGGHRGF TGCAGCGTTGAAGCTCCCTTCTCGCCGACTAGCGGGGGGCATCGGGGTTTC
TRBJ2-5 13 TRBV10-3 many TRBD1 CAISPRQGETQYF TGTGCCATCAGCCCCCGACAGGGGGAGACCCAGTACTTC
TRBJ1-2 16 TRBV4-1 many NA CASSSRERGLNHGYTF TGCGCCAGCAGCTCCCGGGAACGGGGGCTCAATCATGGCTACACCTTC
TRBJ1-3 14 TRBV28 NA TRBD1 CASSPGDSRNTIYF TGTGCCAGCAGTCCAGGGGACAGTCGAAACACCATATATTTT
TRBJ2-1 15 TRBV20-1 few NA CSARVAGRPYNEQFF TGCAGTGCTAGAGTGGCGGGACGGCCTTACAATGAGCAGTTCTTC
TRBJ2-5 15 TRBV28 many NA CASSSSGTSQETQYF TGTGCCAGCAGTTCCTCCGGGACATCTCAAGAGACCCAGTACTTC